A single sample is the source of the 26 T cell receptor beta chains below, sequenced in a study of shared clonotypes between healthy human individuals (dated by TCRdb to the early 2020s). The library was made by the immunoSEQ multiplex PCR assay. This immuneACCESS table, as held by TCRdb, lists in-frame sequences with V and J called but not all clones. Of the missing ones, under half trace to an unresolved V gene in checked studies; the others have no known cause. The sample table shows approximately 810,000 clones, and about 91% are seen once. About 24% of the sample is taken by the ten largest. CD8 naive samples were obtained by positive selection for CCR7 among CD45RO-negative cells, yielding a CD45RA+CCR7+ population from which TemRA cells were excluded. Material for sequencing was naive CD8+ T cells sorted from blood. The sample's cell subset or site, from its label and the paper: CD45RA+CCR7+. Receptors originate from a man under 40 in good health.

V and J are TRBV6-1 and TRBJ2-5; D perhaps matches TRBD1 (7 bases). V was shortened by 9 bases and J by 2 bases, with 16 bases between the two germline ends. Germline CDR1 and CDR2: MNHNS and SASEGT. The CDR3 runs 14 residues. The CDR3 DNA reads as TGTGCCAGTGCCCAGGGGGGACCGCAAGAGACCCAGTACTTC. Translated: CASAQGGPQETQYF.

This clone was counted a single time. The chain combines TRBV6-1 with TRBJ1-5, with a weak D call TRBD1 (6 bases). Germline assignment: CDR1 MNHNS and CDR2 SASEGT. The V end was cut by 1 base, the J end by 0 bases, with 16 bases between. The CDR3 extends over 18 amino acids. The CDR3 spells CASSEVRGWLYSNQPQHF. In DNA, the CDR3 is TGTGCCAGCAGTGAAGTCAGGGGATGGCTTTATAGCAATCAGCCCCAGCATTTT.

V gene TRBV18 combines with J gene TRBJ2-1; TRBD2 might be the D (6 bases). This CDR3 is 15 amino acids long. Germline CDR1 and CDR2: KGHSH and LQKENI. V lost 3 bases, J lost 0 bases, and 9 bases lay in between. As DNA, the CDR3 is TGTGCCAGCTCACCTCGGGAGCTCTCCTACAATGAGCAGTTCTTC. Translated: CASSPRELSYNEQFF.

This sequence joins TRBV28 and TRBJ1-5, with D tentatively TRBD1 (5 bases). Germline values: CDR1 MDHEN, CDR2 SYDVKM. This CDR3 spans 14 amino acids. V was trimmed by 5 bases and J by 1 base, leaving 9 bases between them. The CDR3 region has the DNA TGTGCCAGCAGTGGCTGGGACAGCAATCAGCCCCAGCATTTT. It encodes CASSGWDSNQPQHF.

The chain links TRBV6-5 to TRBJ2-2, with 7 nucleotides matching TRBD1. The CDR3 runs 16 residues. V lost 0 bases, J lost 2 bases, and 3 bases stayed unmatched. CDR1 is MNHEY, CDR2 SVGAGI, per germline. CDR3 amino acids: CASSYSGQDNTGELFF. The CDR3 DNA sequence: TGTGCCAGCAGTTACTCAGGACAGGACAACACCGGGGAGCTGTTTTTT.

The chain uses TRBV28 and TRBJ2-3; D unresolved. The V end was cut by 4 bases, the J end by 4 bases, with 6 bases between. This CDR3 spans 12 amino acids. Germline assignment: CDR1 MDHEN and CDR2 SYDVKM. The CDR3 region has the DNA TGTGCCAGCAGTTGGTCAGCAGATACGCAGTATTTT. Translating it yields CASSWSADTQYF.

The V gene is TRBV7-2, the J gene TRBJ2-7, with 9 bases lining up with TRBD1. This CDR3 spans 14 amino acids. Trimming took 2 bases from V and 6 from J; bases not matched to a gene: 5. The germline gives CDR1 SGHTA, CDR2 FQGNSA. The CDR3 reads CASSLMGQGSEQYF. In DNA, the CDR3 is TGTGCCAGCAGCTTAATGGGACAGGGAAGCGAGCAGTACTTC.

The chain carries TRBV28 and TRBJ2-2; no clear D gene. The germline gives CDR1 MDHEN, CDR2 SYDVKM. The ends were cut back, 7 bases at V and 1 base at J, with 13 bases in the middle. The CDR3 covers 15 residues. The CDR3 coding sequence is TGTGCCAGCACAGAAGGGTGGGGGAACACCGGGGAGCTGTTTTTT. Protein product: CASTEGWGNTGELFF.

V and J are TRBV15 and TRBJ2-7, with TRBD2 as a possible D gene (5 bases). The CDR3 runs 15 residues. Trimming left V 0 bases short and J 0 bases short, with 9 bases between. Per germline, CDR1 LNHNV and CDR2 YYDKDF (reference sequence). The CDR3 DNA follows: TGTGCCACCAGCAGAGATTGGGAGAGCTCCTACGAGCAGTACTTC. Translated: CATSRDWESSYEQYF.

The CDR3 reads CASSFSGPVNEQFF. CDR3 nucleotides: TGCGCCAGCAGTTTCTCGGGACCGGTCAATGAGCAGTTCTTC. The chain joins TRBV5-1 to TRBJ2-1, with D tentatively TRBD1 or TRBD2 (5 bases each). Trimming removed 5 bases from V and 6 bases from J, with 15 bases in between. Germline V gene sequence: CDR1 SGHRS, CDR2 YFSETQ. The CDR3 runs 14 residues.

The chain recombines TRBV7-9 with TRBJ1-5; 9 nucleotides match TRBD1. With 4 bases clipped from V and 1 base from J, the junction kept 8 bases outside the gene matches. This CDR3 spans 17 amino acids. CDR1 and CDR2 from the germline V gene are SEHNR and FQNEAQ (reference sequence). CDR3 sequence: CASSSTRDRESNQPQHF. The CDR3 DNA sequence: TGTGCCAGCAGCTCAACTCGGGACAGGGAGAGCAATCAGCCCCAGCATTTT.

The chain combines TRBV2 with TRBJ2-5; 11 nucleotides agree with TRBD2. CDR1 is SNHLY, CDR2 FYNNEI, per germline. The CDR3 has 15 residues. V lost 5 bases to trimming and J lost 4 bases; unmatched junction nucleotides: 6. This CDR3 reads CASSPGSGRGETQYF. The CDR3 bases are TGTGCCAGCAGTCCGGGTAGCGGGAGGGGAGAGACCCAGTACTTC.

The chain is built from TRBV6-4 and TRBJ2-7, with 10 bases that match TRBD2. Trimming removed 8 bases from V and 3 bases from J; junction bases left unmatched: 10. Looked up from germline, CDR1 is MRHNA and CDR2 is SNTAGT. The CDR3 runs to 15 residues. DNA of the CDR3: TGTGCCAGCGCTAAGGTAGCGGGAGGAAACTACGAGCAGTACTTC. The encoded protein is CASAKVAGGNYEQYF.

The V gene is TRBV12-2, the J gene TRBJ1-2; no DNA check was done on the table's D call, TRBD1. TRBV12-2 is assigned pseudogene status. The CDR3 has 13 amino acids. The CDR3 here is CASRLDRGRGYTF. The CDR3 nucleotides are TGTGCAAGTCGCTTAGACAGGGGAAGAGGCTACACCTTC.

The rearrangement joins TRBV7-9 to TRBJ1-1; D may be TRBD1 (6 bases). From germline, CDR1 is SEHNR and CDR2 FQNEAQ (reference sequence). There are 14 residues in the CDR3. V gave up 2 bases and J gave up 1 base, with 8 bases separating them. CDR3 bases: TGTGCCAGCAGCTTACCGACAGGGAACACTGAAGCTTTCTTT. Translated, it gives CASSLPTGNTEAFF.

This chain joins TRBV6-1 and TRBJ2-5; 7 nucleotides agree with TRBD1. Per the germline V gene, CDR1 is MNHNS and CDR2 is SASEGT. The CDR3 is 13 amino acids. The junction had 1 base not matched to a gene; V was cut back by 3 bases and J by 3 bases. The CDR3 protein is CASSEGTEETQYF. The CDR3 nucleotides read TGTGCCAGCAGTGAGGGGACAGAAGAGACCCAGTACTTC.

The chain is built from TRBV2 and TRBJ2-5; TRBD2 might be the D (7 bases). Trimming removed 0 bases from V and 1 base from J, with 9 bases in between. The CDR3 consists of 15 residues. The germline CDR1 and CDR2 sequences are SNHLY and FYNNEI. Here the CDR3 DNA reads TGTGCCAGCAGTGAAGCGAGGGGGGGCCAAGAGACCCAGTACTTC. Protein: CASSEARGGQETQYF.

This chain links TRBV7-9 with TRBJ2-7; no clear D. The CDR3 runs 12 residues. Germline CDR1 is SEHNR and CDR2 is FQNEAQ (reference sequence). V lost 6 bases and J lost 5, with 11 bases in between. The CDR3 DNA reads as TGTGCCAGCAGTGGCAGTGGGAACGAGCAGTACTTC. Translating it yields CASSGSGNEQYF.

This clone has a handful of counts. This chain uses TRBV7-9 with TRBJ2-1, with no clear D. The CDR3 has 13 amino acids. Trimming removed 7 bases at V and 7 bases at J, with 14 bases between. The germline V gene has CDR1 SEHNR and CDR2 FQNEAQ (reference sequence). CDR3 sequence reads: CASIDTTMNEQFF. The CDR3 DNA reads TGTGCCAGCATCGACACCACTATGAATGAGCAGTTCTTC.

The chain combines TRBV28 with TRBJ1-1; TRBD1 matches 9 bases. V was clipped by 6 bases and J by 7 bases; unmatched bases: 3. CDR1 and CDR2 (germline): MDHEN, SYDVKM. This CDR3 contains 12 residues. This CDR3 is CASRTGGGEAFF. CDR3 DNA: TGTGCCAGCAGGACAGGGGGTGGTGAAGCTTTCTTT. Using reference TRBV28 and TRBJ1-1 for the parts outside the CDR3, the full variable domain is DVKVTQSSRYLVKRTGEKVFLECVQDMDHENMFWYRQDPGLGLRLIYFSYDVKMKEKGDIPEGYSVSREKKERFSLILESASTNQTSMYLCASRTGGGEAFFGQGTRLTVV.

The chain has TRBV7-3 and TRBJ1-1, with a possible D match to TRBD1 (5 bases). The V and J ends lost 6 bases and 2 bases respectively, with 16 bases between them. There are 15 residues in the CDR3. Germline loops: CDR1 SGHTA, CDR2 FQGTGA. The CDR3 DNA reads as TGTGCCAGCAGGCTTACCGGGACGTCAAACACTGAAGCTTTCTTT. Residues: CASRLTGTSNTEAFF.

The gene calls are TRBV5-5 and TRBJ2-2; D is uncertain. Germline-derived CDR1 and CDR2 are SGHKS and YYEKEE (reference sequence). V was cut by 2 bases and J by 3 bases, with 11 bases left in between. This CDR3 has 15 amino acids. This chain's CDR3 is CASSFWAADTGELFF. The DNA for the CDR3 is TGTGCCAGCAGCTTCTGGGCCGCGGACACCGGGGAGCTGTTTTTT. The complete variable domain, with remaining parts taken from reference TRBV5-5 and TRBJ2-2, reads DAGVTQSPTHLIKTRGQQVTLRCSPISGHKSVSWYQQVLGQGPQFIFQYYEKEERGRGNFPDRFSARQFPNYSSELNVNALLLGDSALYLCASSFWAADTGELFFGEGSRLTVL.

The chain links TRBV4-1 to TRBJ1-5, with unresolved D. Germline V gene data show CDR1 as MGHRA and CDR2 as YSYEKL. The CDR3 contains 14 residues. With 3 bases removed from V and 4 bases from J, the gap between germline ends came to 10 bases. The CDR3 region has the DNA TGCGCCAGCAGCCAGGTTATAGCAAATCAGCCCCAGCATTTT. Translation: CASSQVIANQPQHF.

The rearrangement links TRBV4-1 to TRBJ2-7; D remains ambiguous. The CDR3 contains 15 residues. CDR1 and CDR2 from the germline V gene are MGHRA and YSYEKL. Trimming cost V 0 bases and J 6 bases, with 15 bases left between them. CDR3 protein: CASSQEAISAGEQYF. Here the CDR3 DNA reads TGCGCCAGCAGCCAAGAAGCTATATCAGCCGGCGAGCAGTACTTC.

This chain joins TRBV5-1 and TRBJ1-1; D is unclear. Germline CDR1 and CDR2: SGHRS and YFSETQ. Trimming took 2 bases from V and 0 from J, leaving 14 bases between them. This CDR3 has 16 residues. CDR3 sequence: CASSFGQIHMNTEAFF. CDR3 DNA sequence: TGCGCCAGCAGCTTTGGTCAGATCCACATGAACACTGAAGCTTTCTTT.

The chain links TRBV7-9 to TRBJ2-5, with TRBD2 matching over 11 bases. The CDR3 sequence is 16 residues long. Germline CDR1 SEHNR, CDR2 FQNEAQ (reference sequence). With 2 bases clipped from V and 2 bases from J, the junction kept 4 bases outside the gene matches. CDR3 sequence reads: CASSLWTSGRQETQYF. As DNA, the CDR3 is TGTGCCAGCAGCTTATGGACTAGCGGGCGACAAGAGACCCAGTACTTC.